This TCR beta chain comes out of a study of T cell clones after liver transplantation. About this clone itself: Its antigen is as yet unknown.

General study points: A larger donor-reactive than third-party decline suggested partial antigen-specific deletion.

Profiled with immunoSEQ multiplex PCR; TCRdb holds only in-frame clones, not every one. The repertoire has 40,000 to 65,000 clones, roughly 83% of them found once; the top ten carry approximately 8%. CDR1 SGDLS and CDR2 YYNGEE come from the germline V gene. The CDR3 loop spans 16 amino acids. Trimming took 0 bases from V and 2 from J; bases not matched to a gene: 6. Sequences were derived from CD4+ T cells from blood, sampled before liver transplant. The rearrangement links TRBV9 to TRBJ2-3; 7 bases match TRBD2. This sequence originates from a human donor who received a liver transplant. CDR3 in amino acids: CASSVGGSGYTDTQYF. The CDR3 DNA reads as TGTGCCAGCAGCGTAGGTGGTAGCGGGTACACAGATACGCAGTATTTT.